Following are 26 T cell receptor beta chains from one sample sequenced in a study of blood T cell repertoires in COVID-19. Method: immunoSEQ multiplex PCR; TCRdb's copy keeps in-frame clones and lacks some. The sample lists around 200,000 clones, about 82% occurring once. Sequencing was performed on PBMCs or T cells enriched from blood (not recorded which). Receptors originate from a man aged 40-49 years with acute COVID-19.

The chain uses TRBV9 and TRBJ1-2; D not resolved. The V and J ends lost 0 bases and 8 bases respectively, with 11 bases between them. CDR1 and CDR2 from the germline V gene are SGDLS and YYNGEE. The CDR3 consists of 13 residues. This chain's CDR3 is CASSVEMAGGYTF. DNA for the CDR3: TGTGCCAGCAGCGTAGAGATGGCGGGCGGCTACACCTTC.

This clone was seen only a few times. The V gene is TRBV5-4, the J gene TRBJ2-5; 11 bases map to TRBD2. The germline V gene encodes CDR1 SGHNT and CDR2 YYREEE (reference sequence). The V and J ends lost 10 bases and 2 bases, in that order; junction bases with no gene match: 10. The CDR3 is 15 amino acids. The CDR3 spells CAGGRGLAEQETQYF. In DNA, the CDR3 is TGTGCCGGGGGCCGGGGACTAGCGGAACAAGAGACCCAGTACTTC.

The sample holds one count of this clone. The chain is built from TRBV7-8 and TRBJ1-4; D is perhaps TRBD1 (6 bases). This CDR3 comprises 15 residues. Trimming shortened V by 6 bases and J by 5 bases, and 16 bases separated the two germline ends. Germline loops: CDR1 SGHVS, CDR2 FQNEAQ. DNA for the CDR3: TGTGCCAGCAGTTCGTCGACAGGATTAAATGAAAAACTGTTTTTT. It yields the protein CASSSSTGLNEKLFF. Based on the CDR3 plus reference TRBV7-8 and TRBJ1-4, the full variable domain is GAGVSQSPRYKVAKRGQDVALRCDPISGHVSLFWYQQALGQGPEFLTYFQNEAQLDKSGLPSDRFFAERPEGSVSTLKIQRTQQEDSAVYLCASSSSTGLNEKLFFGSGTQLSVL.

This clone was counted between two and nine times. J is TRBJ2-1 and V is TRBV27, with TRBD1 matching 10 bases. The germline gives CDR1 MNHEY, CDR2 SMNVEV (reference sequence). The CDR3 totals 16 residues. J gave up 0 bases and V 6 bases, and 5 bases lay outside the gene matches. CDR3 coding DNA: TGTGCCAGCAGGTCTTGGACAGGGGGCTCCTACAATGAGCAGTTCTTC. As protein: CASRSWTGGSYNEQFF.

This clone was seen ten or more times. The CDR3 DNA follows: TGTGCCAGCAGCAGAGACAGGCCCCTTATCGACACTGAAGCTTTCTTT. This gives the protein CASSRDRPLIDTEAFF. The chain carries TRBV7-2 and TRBJ1-1; TRBD1 might be the D (6 bases). With 5 bases removed from V and 3 bases from J, the gap between germline ends came to 19 bases. CDR1 SGHTA and CDR2 FQGNSA come from the germline V gene. This CDR3 spans 16 amino acids.

The V call is TRBV29-1, the J call TRBJ1-5; 7 bases are shared with TRBD1. CDR1 is SQVTM, CDR2 ANQGSEA, per germline. The V segment lost 4 bases and the J segment 5 bases; nucleotides outside the gene matches: 8. The CDR3 has 14 residues. CDR3 protein: CSVVPTGTDQPQHF. For the CDR3, the DNA is TGCAGCGTTGTACCGACAGGGACCGATCAGCCCCAGCATTTT.

The chain employs TRBV4-2 and TRBJ1-5, with no clear D. In germline, CDR1 is LGHNA, CDR2 YNFKEQ. V shed 4 bases and J shed 6 bases, with 13 bases lying between them. CDR3 size: 14 residues. CDR3 sequence reads: CASSLGRVSQPQHF. The CDR3 DNA reads TGTGCCAGCAGCCTAGGGAGGGTAAGTCAGCCCCAGCATTTT.

About this clone: Other DNA sequences in this specimen translate into the identical CDR3. This sequence joins TRBV28 and TRBJ1-1; no firm D call. The V end was cut by 2 bases, the J end by 2 bases, with 6 bases between. The CDR3 has 13 residues. Per the germline V gene, CDR1 is MDHEN and CDR2 is SYDVKM. The CDR3 coding sequence is TGTGCCAGCAGTTTAGGCTTAAACACTGAAGCTTTCTTT. Translating it yields CASSLGLNTEAFF.

The V gene is TRBV5-3, the J gene TRBJ2-7; 7 bases line up with TRBD2. TRBV5-3 is recorded as an ORF, its role being uncertain. The CDR3 spans 17 residues. V shed 3 bases, J shed 1 base, and the junction held 13 bases outside the gene matches. CDR3: CARSCWFWLAVSYEQYF. CDR3 nucleotide sequence: TGTGCCAGAAGCTGCTGGTTTTGGCTAGCGGTTTCCTACGAGCAGTACTTC.

The chain has TRBV19 and TRBJ2-7; TRBD1 agrees at 8 bases. CDR3 length: 13 amino acids. Germline values: CDR1 LNHDA, CDR2 SQIVND (reference sequence). Trimming took 9 bases from V and 3 from J; bases not matched to a gene: 7. CDR3 protein: CASAPTGDYEQYF. CDR3 in DNA: TGTGCCAGCGCGCCGACAGGGGACTACGAGCAGTACTTC.

The J gene is TRBJ2-7, the V gene TRBV4-1; 7 bases match TRBD1. This CDR3 contains 16 residues. Germline lookup yields CDR1 MGHRA and CDR2 YSYEKL. With V trimmed by 4 bases and J by 0 bases, 9 bases remained unmatched. In DNA form, the CDR3 reads TGCGCCAGCAGCCCAGGGGGTTTCTTAAGCTCCTACGAGCAGTACTTC. Its protein is CASSPGGFLSSYEQYF.

CDR3 nucleotides: TGCGCCAGCAGCTTCTCACGGGACACTGAAGCTTTCTTT. It is translated as CASSFSRDTEAFF. The chain recombines TRBV5-1 with TRBJ1-1; D remains ambiguous. V lost 2 bases, J lost 3 bases, and 8 bases lay in between. The CDR3 extends over 13 amino acids. CDR1 and CDR2 (germline): SGHRS, YFSETQ.

The V and J genes are TRBV24-1 and TRBJ1-5, with D hard to call. This CDR3 region has 17 residues. Germline V gene data show CDR1 as KGHDR and CDR2 as SFDVKD. The V gene lost 3 bases and the J gene lost 3 bases, with 17 bases spanning the gap. The chain's CDR3 is CATSDTKSLDLNQPQHF. The CDR3 DNA sequence: TGTGCCACCAGTGATACTAAAAGCCTCGACCTCAATCAGCCCCAGCATTTT.

The chain recombines TRBV15 with TRBJ2-5; TRBD1 aligns across 7 bases. J gave up 4 bases and V 1 base, and 0 bases lay outside the gene matches. Germline values: CDR1 LNHNV, CDR2 YYDKDF (reference sequence). The CDR3 has 13 residues. The CDR3 sequence: CATSRGQGETQYF. DNA of the CDR3: TGTGCCACCAGCAGAGGACAGGGAGAGACCCAGTACTTC.

This chain connects TRBV18 to TRBJ1-1; D gene ambiguous. Trimming shortened V by 3 bases and J by 4 bases, and 12 bases separated the two germline ends. The length of the CDR3 is 14 residues. Germline CDR1 and CDR2: KGHSH and LQKENI. CDR3 residues: CASSPEGGSTEAFF. CDR3 nucleotides: TGTGCCAGCTCACCGGAGGGAGGGAGCACTGAAGCTTTCTTT. Filled out from reference TRBV18 and TRBJ1-1, the complete variable domain reads NAGVMQNPRHLVRRRGQEARLRCSPMKGHSHVYWYRQLPEEGLKFMVYLQKENIIDESGMPKERFSAEFPKEGPSILRIQQVVRGDSAAYFCASSPEGGSTEAFFGQGTRLTVV.

The chain is built from TRBV9 and TRBJ2-2; 9 bases map to TRBD1. CDR1 and CDR2 from the germline V gene are SGDLS and YYNGEE. This CDR3 is built from 15 residues. Trimming cost V 3 bases and J 5 bases; bases outside gene matches: 5. In nucleotides, the CDR3 is TGTGCCAGCAGCGCTCCGGGACAGGGAACCGGGGAGCTGTTTTTT. Translated, it gives CASSAPGQGTGELFF.

The V and J genes are TRBV7-9 and TRBJ1-1; D not certain. Looked up from germline, CDR1 is SEHNR and CDR2 is FQNEAQ (reference sequence). The CDR3 is 13 residues long. Trimming pared 1 base from V and 8 bases from J, leaving 11 bases between. Here the CDR3 reads CASSLEGEKEAFF. DNA of the CDR3: TGTGCCAGCAGCTTAGAGGGAGAAAAGGAAGCTTTCTTT.

The CDR3 spells CASSPYRGKTDTQYF. The CDR3 region has the DNA TGTGCCAGCAGCCCTTATCGGGGGAAAACAGATACGCAGTATTTT. The V call is TRBV9, the J call TRBJ2-3, with D perhaps matching TRBD2 (6 bases). The CDR3 totals 15 residues. The germline gives CDR1 SGDLS, CDR2 YYNGEE. Trimming cost V 4 bases and J 3 bases, with 15 bases left between them.

This clone was found once. The V and J genes are TRBV24-1 and TRBJ2-2; possibly TRBD1 for D (5 bases). In germline, CDR1 is KGHDR, CDR2 SFDVKD. V was trimmed by 4 bases and J by 4 bases, leaving 18 bases between them. CDR3 length: 17 amino acids. As DNA, the CDR3 is TGTGCCACCAGTGACCCCGGCAGGGTACGCGGCACCGGGGAGCTGTTTTTT. It codes for CATSDPGRVRGTGELFF.

This clone was counted a few times. This rearrangement joins TRBV27 to TRBJ1-6, with a possible D match to TRBD1 (5 bases). V lost 5 bases, J lost 6 bases, and 17 bases lay in between. This CDR3 comprises 16 residues. From germline, CDR1 is MNHEY and CDR2 SMNVEV (reference sequence). The CDR3 DNA is TGTGCCAGCAGTCAGGGACTCCTTGAATTTAATTCACCCCTCCACTTT. This sequence encodes CASSQGLLEFNSPLHF.

The chain has TRBV6-4 and TRBJ2-3, with D perhaps TRBD2 (6 bases). The V end lost 5 bases, the J end lost 2 bases, and 17 bases lay between the germline ends. The CDR3 length is 16 residues. CDR1 and CDR2 (germline): MRHNA, SNTAGT. The CDR3 nucleotides read TGTGCCAGCAGTCGGGTAGCGGAAAGTTACACAGATACGCAGTATTTT. Its translation is CASSRVAESYTDTQYF.

In its sample, this clone was seen once. V is TRBV6-1 and J is TRBJ2-7; 12 nucleotides line up with TRBD1. The germline V gene has CDR1 MNHNS and CDR2 SASEGT. This CDR3 is 19 amino acids long. With 3 bases clipped from V and 0 bases from J, the junction kept 12 bases outside the gene matches. In DNA, the CDR3 is TGTGCCAGCAGTGAGCGGAACCAACCGGGACAGGGGGCCTCCTACGAGCAGTACTTC. This gives the protein CASSERNQPGQGASYEQYF.

This clone has only one observation. The CDR3 sequence is CASSLGGATSSYNEQFF. The CDR3 DNA follows: TGTGCCAGCAGCTTAGGCGGAGCGACTAGCAGCTACAATGAGCAGTTCTTC. The chain links TRBV11-2 to TRBJ2-1; TRBD2 matches 7 bases. Per the germline V gene, CDR1 is SGHAT and CDR2 is FQNNGV. The CDR3 consists of 17 residues. V lost 1 base, J lost 3 bases, and 9 bases stayed unmatched.

The rearrangement uses TRBV9 and TRBJ1-2, with D hard to call. Germline CDR1 SGDLS, CDR2 YYNGEE. V was shortened by 4 bases and J by 4 bases, with 17 bases between the two germline ends. The CDR3 is 15 residues long. This chain's CDR3 is CASSTPVGDSYGYTF. The CDR3 DNA is TGTGCCAGCAGCACCCCGGTGGGTGACTCCTATGGCTACACCTTC.

DNA of the CDR3: TGTGCCAGCAGCTTAACCGGTGCGGGATGGCCCTACGAGCAGTACTTC. Amino acid sequence: CASSLTGAGWPYEQYF. The J gene is TRBJ2-7, the V gene TRBV7-2; D perhaps matches TRBD2 (6 bases). Trimming pared 2 bases from V and 2 bases from J, leaving 16 bases between. Germline V gives CDR1 SGHTA, CDR2 FQGNSA. The CDR3 is 16 residues long.

The chain's CDR3 is CASSPLRGGGNNEQFF. In DNA, the CDR3 is TGTGCCAGCAGTCCCTTGCGGGGCGGAGGGAACAATGAGCAGTTCTTC. The chain uses TRBV6-2 or TRBV6-3 and TRBJ2-1; D might be TRBD2 (6 bases). V was clipped by 5 bases and J by 5 bases, with 19 bases between them. The V gene's germline CDR1 is MNHEY and CDR2 SVGEGT. The CDR3 has 16 residues.